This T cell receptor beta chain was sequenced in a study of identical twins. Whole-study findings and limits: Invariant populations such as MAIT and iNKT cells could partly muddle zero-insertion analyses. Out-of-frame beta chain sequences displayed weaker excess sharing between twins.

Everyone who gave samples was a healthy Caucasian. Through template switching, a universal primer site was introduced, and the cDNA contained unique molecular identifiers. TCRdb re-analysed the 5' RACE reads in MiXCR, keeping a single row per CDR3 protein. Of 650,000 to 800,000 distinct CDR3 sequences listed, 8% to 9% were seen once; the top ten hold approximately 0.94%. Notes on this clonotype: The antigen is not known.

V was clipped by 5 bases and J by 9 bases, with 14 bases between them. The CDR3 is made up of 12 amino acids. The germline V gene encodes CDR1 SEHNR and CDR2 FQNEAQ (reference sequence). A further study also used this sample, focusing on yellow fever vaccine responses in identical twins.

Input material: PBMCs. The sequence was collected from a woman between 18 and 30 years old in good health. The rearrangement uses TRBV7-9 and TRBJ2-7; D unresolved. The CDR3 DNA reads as TGTGCCAGCAGCCCCAGTCCCTCCCTGCAGTACTTC. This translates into CASSPSPSLQYF. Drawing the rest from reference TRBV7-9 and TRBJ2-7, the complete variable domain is DTGVSQNPRHKITKRGQNVTFRCDPISEHNRLYWYRQTLGQGPEFLTYFQNEAQLEKSRLLSDRFSAERPKGSFSTLEIQRTEQGDSAMYLCASSPSPSLQYFGPGTRLTVT.